This entry concerns a single T cell receptor (beta chain). The table lists this clonotype with many counts. It has no known antigen specificity. Base-call qualities are not available, and no considerably larger clone is one nucleotide away. The CDR3 spans 12 residues, from the cysteine through the phenylalanine. The entry retains the CDR3 DNA only, 36 bases that are in frame from base 1. V and J are truncated by 5 bases and 2 bases respectively, leaving an intervening sequence of 6 bases. Per the germline V gene (reference sequence), LNHDA is the CDR1 and SQIVND is the CDR2. The source of the sample is a study of T cell repertoires in cytomegalovirus infection (dated by TCRdb to between 2018 and 2020). A note on the overall study: Donor HLA type was relevant to the analysis, as public TCR beta signatures indicated carriage of CMV infection together with the matching HLA type.

Reads for this sample came from an Illumina HiSeq 1500. TCRdb reran the public reads through fastp at Q25 and MiXCR, keeping productive beta chains. Every distinct CDR3 protein forms one entry, paired with its most common genes and DNA. For this sample there are fewer than 250,000 distinct CDR3 sequences; about 20% appear just once. The top ten hold about 20% of the sample. What the authors observed across the whole study: In both this cohort and an independent cohort of several hundred donors, the cumulative frequency of public TCR beta family members distinguished carriers of CMV infection plus the relevant HLA type. The ex vivo response was dominated by HLA-C-restricted CMV-specific TCR beta clonotypes, and the single most frequent clonotype in two of eight donors was supplied by these HLA-C-restricted clonotypes.

Sequences were obtained from CD8+ T cells from PBMCs. The receptor was isolated from a human donor in good health (CMV status not recorded). Some clones in this sample may be carry-over from other donors' samples. Recombination connected TRBV19 to TRBJ1-1; the D gene remains uncertain. The nucleotide sequence reads as follows: TGTGCCAGTAGTCCCTTCAACACTGAAGCTTTCTTT. Translated, this gives CASSPFNTEAFF. Extended through the reference TRBV19 and TRBJ1-1 proteins, this CDR3 yields the full variable domain: DGGITQSPKYLFRKEGQNVTLSCEQNLNHDAMYWYRQDPGQGLRLIYYSQIVNDFQKGDIAEGYSVSREKKESFPLTVTSAQKNPTAFYLCASSPFNTEAFFGQGTRLTVV.